Given below is one TCR beta chain in context. The antigen remains undetermined. The isolated RNA, all of it, was reverse transcribed, so expressed TCRB transcripts were what got sequenced. Sequenced by immunoSEQ multiplex PCR; TCRdb stores in-frame clones only, minus some. The sample consists of 130,000 or so clones, roughly 10% of them appearing once. This specimen comes from a study of beta chain features in type 1 diabetes. Turning to the study itself: Patients did not differ from healthy donors in age, gender or cell yield. Investigators examined 107,917,701 sorted cells across all samples.

The CDR3 consists of 14 residues. Germline CDR1 and CDR2: SNHLY and FYNNEI. The V segment lost 3 bases and the J segment 5 bases; nucleotides outside the gene matches: 4. Findings and caveats of the study: When Type 1 diabetes patients were examined, their TCRB CDR3s proved moderately but significantly shorter in all four CD4+ subsets.

The chain recombines TRBV2 with TRBJ2-5, with 9 positions matching TRBD2. The sequence derives from a man aged 25-45 years with type 1 diabetes. Source material: central memory CD4+ T cells from blood. The CDR3 DNA follows: TGTGCCAGCAGTGAGCTGGCGGGAGGGGAGACCCAGTACTTC. Protein product: CASSELAGGETQYF.